Listed below are T cell receptor beta chains from one sample, sequenced in a study of blood T cell repertoires in COVID-19. TCRdb's table, derived via immunoSEQ multiplex PCR, lists solely in-frame clones and lacks some. The sample contains more than 95,000 clones, about 74% of which appear only once. Sequencing was carried out using peripheral blood. Receptors were obtained from a man older than 75 with COVID-19, enrolled during active disease. Both conserved end residues are part of each CDR3. Each record gives: D gene, J gene, clone size, V gene, CDR3 protein, CDR3 DNA. A D gene is named only where the DNA matches it firmly. Clone size appears in some rows only: once, few, many, or a class for an expanded clone.

TRBD1,TRBJ1-2,.,TRBV5-6,CASSLGQGSSLYGYTF,TGTGCCAGCAGCTTGGGACAGGGGTCGTCTCTGTATGGCTACACCTTC
.,TRBJ2-1,.,TRBV29-1,CSVSQSSGNPLYGQFF,TGCAGCGTTTCTCAGTCAAGCGGAAATCCTTTATATGGGCAGTTCTTC
TRBD2,TRBJ2-3,.,TRBV7-2,CASSLDPLAGVSTDTQYF,TGTGCCAGCAGCTTAGATCCACTAGCGGGAGTGAGCACAGATACGCAGTATTTT
.,TRBJ1-2,.,TRBV5-1,CASSFATFNYGYTF,TGCGCCAGCAGCTTTGCCACATTTAACTATGGCTACACCTTC
TRBD1,TRBJ2-2,once,TRBV4-3,CASSQEKDRYLNTGELFF,TGCGCCAGCAGCCAAGAAAAGGACAGGTACTTGAACACCGGGGAGCTGTTTTTT
.,TRBJ2-1,.,TRBV7-8,CASSLASQGYNEQFF,TGTGCCAGCAGCTTAGCATCACAGGGATACAATGAGCAGTTCTTC
.,TRBJ1-1,.,TRBV5-4,CASSLPRGSTEAFF,TGTGCCAGCAGCTTGCCCCGGGGTAGTACTGAAGCTTTCTTT
TRBD1,TRBJ1-1,.,TRBV18,CASAQGGQGTEAFF,TGTGCCAGCGCTCAAGGGGGCCAGGGCACTGAAGCTTTCTTT
TRBD1,TRBJ2-7,.,TRBV2,CASSEGTGDSYEQYF,TGTGCCAGCAGTGAGGGGACAGGGGACTCCTACGAGCAGTACTTC
TRBD1,TRBJ1-2,many,TRBV5-4,CASSSWTGDLGYTF,TGTGCCAGCAGCTCCTGGACAGGGGATTTAGGCTACACCTTC
TRBD1,TRBJ2-7,.,TRBV30,CAMGQGYEQYF,TGTGCCATGGGACAGGGATACGAGCAGTACTTC
TRBD1,TRBJ2-2,.,TRBV14,CASSHHRGDTGELFF,TGTGCCAGCAGCCACCACAGGGGCGACACCGGGGAGCTGTTTTTT
TRBD2,TRBJ2-1,.,TRBV30,CAWSITLAGGQFF,TGTGCCTGGAGTATTACTCTAGCGGGAGGGCAGTTCTTC
.,TRBJ2-7,few,TRBV3-1/TRBV3-2,CASSRSSYEQYF,TGTGCCAGCAGCCGTAGCTCCTACGAGCAGTACTTC
TRBD2,TRBJ2-7,.,TRBV3-1/TRBV3-2,CASSGLAGDYYEQYF,TGTGCCAGCAGTGGACTAGCGGGAGATTACTACGAGCAGTACTTC
.,TRBJ2-7,.,TRBV6-6,CASSVQGSHEQYF,TGTGCCAGCAGTGTACAGGGATCCCACGAGCAGTACTTC
.,TRBJ2-5,.,TRBV18,CASSLGFAGKDPETQYF,TGTGCCAGCTCACTAGGTTTTGCGGGGAAGGATCCAGAGACCCAGTACTTC
TRBD1,TRBJ1-1,.,TRBV7-9,CASSHGRTGRNTEAFF,TGTGCCAGCAGTCATGGACGGACAGGGCGTAACACTGAAGCTTTCTTT
.,TRBJ1-4,.,TRBV19,CASNTGQTNEKLFF,TGTGCCAGTAACACAGGCCAAACTAATGAAAAACTGTTTTTT
TRBD1,TRBJ1-6,.,TRBV2,CASSGQGRGSPLHF,TGTGCCAGCAGTGGACAGGGAAGGGGGTCACCCCTCCACTTT
.,TRBJ2-7,few,TRBV5-1,CASSWDQGGSVQYF,TGCGCCAGCAGCTGGGACCAGGGGGGTTCAGTGCAGTACTTC
.,TRBJ1-1,.,TRBV29-1,CSGRQENTEAFF,TGCAGCGGTAGACAGGAGAACACTGAAGCTTTCTTT
TRBD1,TRBJ2-7,.,TRBV28,CASTLQGTEQYF,TGTGCCAGCACCTTACAGGGGACCGAGCAGTACTTC
.,TRBJ1-1,.,TRBV9,CASSVGPNPLGRETEAFF,TGTGCCAGCAGCGTAGGTCCTAACCCCTTGGGCCGGGAAACTGAAGCTTTCTTT
TRBD1,TRBJ2-1,.,TRBV7-2,CASSLAPGTGFEQFF,TGTGCCAGCAGCTTAGCCCCCGGGACAGGGTTTGAGCAGTTCTTC
.,TRBJ2-3,.,TRBV2,CASRRGPMDTQYF,TGTGCCAGCAGGCGAGGTCCTATGGATACGCAGTATTTT
TRBD2,TRBJ2-1,.,TRBV19,CASSTGTSGSPEQFF,TGTGCCAGTAGTACGGGGACTAGCGGGAGCCCTGAGCAGTTCTTC
.,TRBJ2-3,once,TRBV7-9,CASSLVYGSTDTQYF,TGTGCCAGCAGCTTAGTATACGGGAGCACAGATACGCAGTATTTT
TRBD1,TRBJ2-5,.,TRBV6-1,CASSALSGRGQETQYF,TGTGCCAGCAGTGCCCTGTCCGGCAGGGGGCAAGAGACCCAGTACTTC
.,TRBJ1-1,.,TRBV7-3,CASSLSRGKGTEAFF,TGTGCCAGCAGCTTATCCCGGGGAAAGGGCACTGAAGCTTTCTTT
.,TRBJ1-5,.,TRBV6-5,CASRDRGWGNQPQHF,TGTGCCAGCAGGGATAGGGGATGGGGCAATCAGCCCCAGCATTTT
.,TRBJ2-7,.,TRBV7-2,CASSLGTENEQYF,TGTGCCAGCAGCTTAGGGACAGAGAACGAGCAGTACTTC
.,TRBJ2-5,.,TRBV24-1,CATSDPRRQGRETQYF,TGTGCCACCAGTGATCCCCGTAGGCAGGGCCGGGAGACCCAGTACTTC
TRBD2,TRBJ2-5,.,TRBV5-1,CASSLGRGGRTRDQYF,TGCGCCAGCAGCTTGGGAAGGGGCGGGAGGACTCGAGACCAGTACTTC
TRBD1,TRBJ1-1,many,TRBV15,CATSNPHTGDTEAFF,TGTGCCACCAGCAACCCTCATACAGGGGACACTGAAGCTTTCTTT
.,TRBJ2-7,.,TRBV6-6,CASRGEDYEQYF,TGTGCCAGCAGGGGGGAGGACTACGAGCAGTACTTC
.,TRBJ2-5,.,TRBV15,CATSRDGARGGQYF,TGTGCCACCAGCAGAGATGGAGCCCGAGGGGGCCAGTACTTC
TRBD1,TRBJ2-1,.,TRBV5-1,CASSTSTGVSYNEQFF,TGCGCCAGCAGCACCTCGACAGGGGTATCCTACAATGAGCAGTTCTTC